Following are 27 T cell receptor beta chains from one sample sequenced in a study of spatial heterogeneity in lung cancer. Time point defined: sample taken at primary tumor resection. No cells were sorted before sequencing. The whole RNA sequenced was extracted from tumor, nontumor lung or frozen PBMC. TCRdb redid the calling of the 5' RACE reads with MiXCR, one entry per CDR3 protein. The repertoire holds over 90,000 distinct CDR3 sequences, with approximately 8.9% as singletons. Sample: PBMCs, taken at surgery. The origin of the receptors is a male donor with early-stage non-small cell lung cancer.

This clonotype was seen many times. The chain employs TRBV5-1 and TRBJ2-1; a possible D gene is TRBD2 (6 bases). The CDR3 sequence is 13 residues long. The germline gives CDR1 SGHRS, CDR2 YFSETQ. V lost 4 bases, J lost 6 bases, and 11 bases lay in between. Written as DNA, the CDR3 is TGCGCCAGCAGCCCCCGGGAGCTCAATGAGCAGTTCTTC. Protein: CASSPRELNEQFF.

This clonotype was observed a handful of times. The CDR3 region is CASSYGTGTRTDTQYF. The CDR3 DNA sequence: TGTGCCAGCAGTTACGGGACAGGAACCCGCACAGATACGCAGTATTTT. The chain combines TRBV27 with TRBJ2-3, with 8 bases aligning to TRBD1. The CDR3 is 16 residues long. J gave up 1 base and V 4 bases, and 7 bases lay outside the gene matches. Germline CDR1 MNHEY, CDR2 SMNVEV (reference sequence).

Comments on this clonotype: The junction does not match germline at one end; this may be a read error. The chain uses TRBV14 and TRBJ1-1; D unclear. Germline V gene data show CDR1 as SGHDN and CDR2 as FVKESK. CDR3 length: 13 amino acids. This CDR3 is CASSQGVSSVKAF. Here the CDR3 DNA reads TGTGCCAGCAGCCAAGGGGTCAGTAGTGTAAAGGCCTTT.

This clonotype was seen many times. The rearrangement links TRBV6-6 to TRBJ1-2; D call uncertain. V was cut by 3 bases and J by 3 bases, with 8 bases left in between. This CDR3 is built from 13 residues. CDR1 and CDR2 from the germline V gene are MNHNY and SVGAGI (reference sequence). The CDR3 is CASSYRTDYGYTF. CDR3 in DNA: TGTGCCAGCAGTTATAGGACGGACTATGGCTACACCTTC.

The chain combines TRBV7-3 with TRBJ2-7; possible D gene TRBD1, 5 bases. Trimming left V 5 bases short and J 4 bases short, with 21 bases between. This CDR3 is built from 16 residues. The germline V gene has CDR1 SGHTA and CDR2 FQGTGA. In DNA form, the CDR3 reads TGTGCCAGCAGCCCCCAGGGTGGTGCGGATTATTACGAGCAGTACTTC. It yields the protein CASSPQGGADYYEQYF.

The table lists this clonotype with many counts. The chain recombines TRBV5-1 with TRBJ2-3, with TRBD1 as a possible D gene (6 bases). V lost 0 bases, J lost 1 base, and 6 bases lay in between. The CDR3 loop spans 14 amino acids. The germline V gene has CDR1 SGHRS and CDR2 YFSETQ. CDR3 sequence: CASSLGTGTDTQYF. CDR3 in DNA: TGCGCCAGCAGCTTGGGGACAGGCACAGATACGCAGTATTTT.

This clonotype was observed at least ten times. The rearrangement joins TRBV10-3 to TRBJ2-1; TRBD2 matches at 9 bases. Germline assignment: CDR1 ENHRY and CDR2 SYGVKD. J lost 6 bases, V lost 6 bases, and 9 bases had no gene match. CDR3 length: 15 amino acids. CDR3 sequence: CAISPSSGNINEQFF. The DNA of the CDR3 is TGTGCCATCAGCCCATCTAGCGGGAATATCAATGAGCAGTTCTTC.

This clonotype was counted ten times or more. V gene TRBV19 combines with J gene TRBJ2-1; 9 bases agree with TRBD1. This CDR3 contains 16 residues. After removal of 3 bases from V and 8 bases from J, the junction contained 11 bases not matched to a gene. Germline CDR1 and CDR2: LNHDA and SQIVND (reference sequence). The CDR3 region is CASSMRFGTGRDEQFF. The CDR3 nucleotides read TGTGCCAGTAGTATGCGGTTCGGGACAGGGAGAGATGAGCAGTTCTTC.

At least ten counts were recorded for this clonotype. The chain links TRBV12-3 or TRBV12-4 to TRBJ2-5, with D unresolved. The V end lost 6 bases, the J end lost 0 bases, and 11 bases lay between the germline ends. The CDR3 runs to 14 residues. The CDR3 protein is CASSQDGNQETQYF. The CDR3 DNA follows: TGTGCCAGCAGCCAGGACGGAAACCAAGAGACCCAGTACTTC.

In this sample, this clonotype turned up many times. The gene calls are TRBV25-1 and TRBJ2-4; TRBD1 matches at 9 bases. The CDR3 runs to 13 residues. J gave up 12 bases and V 3 bases, and 6 bases lay outside the gene matches. Germline CDR1 reads MGHDK; CDR2 reads SYGVNS. CDR3 protein: CASSEGQGYGQYF. The CDR3 coding sequence is TGTGCCAGCAGTGAGGGACAGGGCTACGGTCAGTACTTC. The variable domain in full, with the rest retrieved from reference TRBV25-1 and TRBJ2-4, is EADIYQTPRYLVIGTGKKITLECSQTMGHDKMYWYQQDPGMELHLIHYSYGVNSTEKGDLSSESTVSRIRTEHFPLTLESARPSHTSQYLCASSEGQGYGQYFGAGTRLSVL.

The table lists this clonotype with many counts. The chain employs TRBV24-1 and TRBJ2-5; D is ambiguous. This CDR3 is 13 amino acids long. The V gene's germline CDR1 is KGHDR and CDR2 SFDVKD. Trimming pared 5 bases from V and 5 bases from J, leaving 11 bases between. This chain's CDR3 is CATSVIPWETQYF. For the CDR3, the DNA is TGTGCCACCAGTGTTATCCCGTGGGAGACCCAGTACTTC.

This clonotype appeared a few times. The chain couples TRBV2 to TRBJ2-1; TRBD2 aligns across 9 bases. The CDR3 has 14 amino acids. The germline V gene encodes CDR1 SNHLY and CDR2 FYNNEI. J gave up 7 bases and V 7 bases, and 8 bases lay outside the gene matches. The CDR3 region has the DNA TGTGCCAGCACGGATAGCGGGAGTAGGAATGAGCAGTTCTTC. Translating it yields CASTDSGSRNEQFF.

This clonotype appeared many times. The chain carries TRBV5-1 and TRBJ1-1; D is undetermined. CDR1 and CDR2 from the germline V gene are SGHRS and YFSETQ. Trimming took off 1 base at V and 0 bases at J, with 7 bases between the two ends. The CDR3 totals 14 residues. The CDR3 reads CASSLYSLNTEAFF. CDR3 DNA sequence: TGCGCCAGCAGCTTGTACTCGTTGAACACTGAAGCTTTCTTT. The full variable domain, with the rest looked up from reference TRBV5-1 and TRBJ1-1, is KAGVTQTPRYLIKTRGQQVTLSCSPISGHRSVSWYQQTPGQGLQFLFEYFSETQRNKGNFPGRFSGRQFSNSRSEMNVSTLELGDSALYLCASSLYSLNTEAFFGQGTRLTVV.

This clonotype was found a few times. This chain connects TRBV5-1 to TRBJ2-2, with 10 bases identical to TRBD2. CDR1 is SGHRS, CDR2 YFSETQ, per germline. The trim removed 2 bases at V and 6 bases at J, leaving 4 bases unmatched. This CDR3 has 15 amino acids. The CDR3, as DNA: TGCGCCAGCAGCTTCCTAGCGGGAGAGGCCGGGGAGCTGTTTTTT. This translates into CASSFLAGEAGELFF.

At least ten counts were recorded for this clonotype. The chain is built from TRBV10-3 and TRBJ1-3; no definite D call. Germline V lookup: CDR1 ENHRY, CDR2 SYGVKD. The V end lost 4 bases, the J end lost 0 bases, and 10 bases lay between the germline ends. This CDR3 is built from 15 residues. The CDR3 spells CAISAELSSGNTIYF. The CDR3 DNA is TGTGCCATCAGTGCTGAACTGAGCTCTGGAAACACCATATATTTT.

In this sample, this clonotype turned up a few times. This chain links TRBV5-4 with TRBJ2-7, with 8 bases fitting TRBD2. J lost 7 bases, V lost 0 bases, and 6 bases had no gene match. Germline CDR1 SGHNT, CDR2 YYREEE (reference sequence). The CDR3 runs to 14 residues. The CDR3 loop reads CASSLDGRAKEQYF. As DNA, the CDR3 is TGTGCCAGCAGCTTGGACGGGAGGGCGAAAGAGCAGTACTTC. Together with reference TRBV5-4 and TRBJ2-7, the CDR3 gives the full variable domain: ETGVTQSPTHLIKTRGQQVTLRCSSQSGHNTVSWYQQALGQGPQFIFQYYREEENGRGNFPPRFSGLQFPNYSSELNVNALELDDSALYLCASSLDGRAKEQYFGPGTRLTVT.

This clonotype was counted ten times or more. The chain joins TRBV5-1 to TRBJ1-2; D is perhaps TRBD1 (5 bases). The germline CDR1 and CDR2 sequences are SGHRS and YFSETQ. The CDR3 extends over 14 amino acids. V was pared by 5 bases and J by 1 base, with 12 bases between. DNA of the CDR3: TGCGCCAGCAGTTCTGCAGGGAGTAACTATGGCTACACCTTC. Encoded protein: CASSSAGSNYGYTF.

The CDR3 here is CASSSQARVSAFF. The DNA of the CDR3 is TGTGCCAGCAGCTCACAGGCAAGAGTTTCAGCTTTCTTT. The rearrangement joins TRBV7-9 to TRBJ1-1; D perhaps matches TRBD1 (5 bases). The CDR3 length is 13 residues. Germline CDR1 is SEHNR and CDR2 is FQNEAQ (reference sequence). The ends were cut back, 4 bases at V and 10 bases at J, with 16 bases in the middle.

This clonotype is termed medium-sized. V usage is TRBV12-3 or TRBV12-4 and J usage is TRBJ1-5; 10 nucleotides line up with TRBD1. The V gene end was trimmed by 5 bases and the J gene end by 1 base; junction bases not matched to a gene: 11. The CDR3 sequence is 18 residues long. CDR3 loop: CASSRTGGSGGSNQPQHF. The CDR3 coding sequence is TGTGCCAGCAGTCGGACAGGGGGTTCGGGGGGGAGCAATCAGCCCCAGCATTTT.

Ten or more counts support this clonotype. The chain couples TRBV20-1 to TRBJ2-1; the match to TRBD2 covers 8 bases. V shed 0 bases, J shed 15 bases, and the junction held 7 bases outside the gene matches. Germline assignment: CDR1 DFQATT and CDR2 SNEGSKA (reference sequence). The CDR3 has 12 amino acids. CDR3 nucleotide sequence: TGCAGTGCTAGAGATCCGGGACTAGGTTGGTTCTTC. This codes for CSARDPGLGWFF.

The genes are TRBV7-2 and TRBJ2-1; D uncertain. There are 14 residues in the CDR3. In germline, CDR1 is SGHTA, CDR2 FQGNSA. V shed 0 bases and J shed 5 bases, with 8 bases lying between them. CDR3 sequence: CASSLASMDNEQFF. In DNA, the CDR3 is TGTGCCAGCAGCTTAGCCTCTATGGACAATGAGCAGTTCTTC.

On this clonotype: This could be a read error, since a much larger clone is one nucleotide away. The V call is TRBV7-2, the J call TRBJ2-1; TRBD1 is a possible D gene (5 bases). The germline V gene has CDR1 SGHTA and CDR2 FQGNSA. The CDR3 totals 14 residues. CDR3 region: CASSLNTGYNKQFF. The CDR3, as DNA: TGTGCCAGCAGCTTAAATACAGGCTACAATAAGCAGTTCTTC.

This clonotype is labeled as medium-sized (0.01 to 0.1%). V and J are TRBV11-2 and TRBJ2-6, with D tentatively TRBD2 (6 bases). Germline-derived CDR1 and CDR2 are SGHAT and FQNNGV. The V end lost 2 bases, the J end lost 9 bases, and 14 bases lay between the germline ends. CDR3 length equals 15 residues. CDR3: CASSLLGGQSNVLTF. The CDR3 DNA is TGTGCCAGCAGCTTATTAGGAGGGCAGAGCAACGTCCTGACTTTC.

The chain is built from TRBV27 and TRBJ2-5; no definite D call. Trimming shortened V by 1 base and J by 5 bases, and 17 bases separated the two germline ends. This CDR3 spans 16 amino acids. Germline V gene sequence: CDR1 MNHEY, CDR2 SMNVEV (reference sequence). In DNA form, the CDR3 reads TGTGCCAGCAGTTTATGGGGTCCGGGTATGTCGGAGACCCAGTACTTC. Residues: CASSLWGPGMSETQYF.

At least ten counts were recorded for this clonotype. The genes are TRBV25-1 and TRBJ1-5; tentative D call: TRBD1 (5 bases). CDR1 and CDR2 (germline): MGHDK, SYGVNS. The CDR3 is 14 amino acids. Trimming removed 1 base at V and 12 bases at J, with 16 bases between. The CDR3 DNA is TGTGCCAGCAGTGAATCAAACAGGCCGGGAAGCCAGCATTTT. Translating it yields CASSESNRPGSQHF.

Ten or more counts support this clonotype. The gene calls are TRBV7-2 and TRBJ2-5; possibly TRBD2 for D (6 bases). Germline V gives CDR1 SGHTA, CDR2 FQGNSA. This CDR3 has 15 residues. The germline V and J ends were trimmed by 2 bases and 4 bases, with 14 bases remaining between them. The CDR3 coding sequence is TGTGCCAGCAGCTTAAGGGCAGGGCGGGGAGAGACCCAGTACTTC. Amino acids: CASSLRAGRGETQYF.

V and J are TRBV3-1 and TRBJ2-5; D may be TRBD2 (5 bases). V was trimmed by 4 bases and J by 7 bases, leaving 10 bases between them. Germline V gene data show CDR1 as LGHDT and CDR2 as YNNKEL (reference sequence). The length of the CDR3 is 12 residues. The chain's CDR3 is CASSPPRGTQYF. Written as DNA, the CDR3 is TGTGCCAGCAGCCCCCCCCGGGGGACCCAGTACTTC.